These 23 T cell receptor beta chains were all obtained from the same sample, sequenced in a study of cytomegalovirus exposure and HLA in healthy donors. The PCR was carried out with 60 Vbeta primers and 13 Jbeta primers. Assay: immunoSEQ multiplex PCR; the TCRdb copy retains only in-frame clones and omits some. Here the sample spans about 200,000 clones, about 80% being singletons. Sequencing was carried out using PBMCs. The receptors originated from a woman aged 40 to 49 in good health and CMV-seronegative.

This rearrangement joins TRBV10-3 to TRBJ1-2, with a weak D call TRBD1 (5 bases). Germline V lookup: CDR1 ENHRY, CDR2 SYGVKD. Between the trimmed V and J ends, which lost 4 bases and 6 bases, there was a span of 9 bases. CDR3 length: 12 amino acids. In DNA form, the CDR3 reads TGTGCCATCAGTGGGACACCAGATGGCTACACCTTC. It is translated as CAISGTPDGYTF.

The rearrangement joins TRBV15 to TRBJ2-7, with 10 bases that match TRBD1. The V and J ends lost 1 base and 3 bases, in that order; junction bases with no gene match: 3. CDR3 size: 15 residues. Germline CDR1 reads LNHNV; CDR2 reads YYDKDF (reference sequence). The CDR3 nucleotides read TGTGCCACCAGCAGAGGACAGGGGGCGAACTACGAGCAGTACGTC. Protein sequence: CATSRGQGANYEQYV.

CDR3 residues: CATSPRGLSGNTIYF. The CDR3 DNA reads as TGTGCCACCTCCCCGAGAGGGCTCTCTGGAAACACCATATATTTT. The chain couples TRBV28 to TRBJ1-3; no clear D gene. The CDR3 loop spans 15 amino acids. Germline V gives CDR1 MDHEN, CDR2 SYDVKM. With 10 bases removed from V and 0 bases from J, the gap between germline ends came to 16 bases. The complete variable domain, with remaining parts taken from reference TRBV28 and TRBJ1-3, reads DVKVTQSSRYLVKRTGEKVFLECVQDMDHENMFWYRQDPGLGLRLIYFSYDVKMKEKGDIPEGYSVSREKKERFSLILESASTNQTSMYLCATSPRGLSGNTIYFGEGSWLTVV.

This chain links TRBV18 with TRBJ1-1; possibly TRBD1 for D (6 bases). The V gene lost 6 bases and the J gene lost 5 bases, with 10 bases spanning the gap. The V gene's germline CDR1 is KGHSH and CDR2 LQKENI. This CDR3 is built from 12 residues. CDR3 DNA: TGTGCCAGCTCTCGAACAGGGACTGAAGCTTTCTTT. Translating it yields CASSRTGTEAFF. Together with reference TRBV18 and TRBJ1-1, the CDR3 gives the full variable domain: NAGVMQNPRHLVRRRGQEARLRCSPMKGHSHVYWYRQLPEEGLKFMVYLQKENIIDESGMPKERFSAEFPKEGPSILRIQQVVRGDSAAYFCASSRTGTEAFFGQGTRLTVV.

This chain joins TRBV7-2 and TRBJ1-1; the D is unclear. Germline V CDR1 and CDR2: SGHTA, FQGNSA. The CDR3 has 12 residues. The ends were cut back, 1 base at V and 4 bases at J, with 4 bases in the middle. In nucleotides, the CDR3 is TGTGCCAGCAGCTTAGTACTCACTGAAGCTTTCTTT. Translation gives CASSLVLTEAFF.

The rearrangement links TRBV18 to TRBJ2-1; TRBD2 agrees at 10 bases. Trimming cost V 3 bases and J 6 bases; bases outside gene matches: 5. Germline V gene lookup returns CDR1 KGHSH and CDR2 LQKENI. This CDR3 region has 15 residues. CDR3 region: CASSPPLAGANEQFF. CDR3 nucleotide sequence: TGTGCCAGCTCACCGCCGCTAGCGGGAGCCAATGAGCAGTTCTTC.

The chain combines TRBV2 with TRBJ2-1; 8 nucleotides agree with TRBD1. Germline CDR1 and CDR2: SNHLY and FYNNEI. After removal of 4 bases from V and 0 bases from J, the junction contained 8 bases not matched to a gene. This CDR3 is built from 17 residues. Here the CDR3 reads CASSGQGASSSYNEQFF. CDR3 bases: TGTGCCAGCAGTGGGCAGGGGGCCTCGAGCTCCTACAATGAGCAGTTCTTC. Full variable domain (outside the CDR3, taken from reference TRBV2 and TRBJ2-1): EPEVTQTPSHQVTQMGQEVILRCVPISNHLYFYWYRQILGQKVEFLVSFYNNEISEKSEIFDDQFSVERPDGSNFTLKIRSTKLEDSAMYFCASSGQGASSSYNEQFFGPGTRLTVL.

The rearrangement joins TRBV27 to TRBJ1-2; TRBD1 might be the D (6 bases). The CDR3 spans 17 residues. Germline lookup yields CDR1 MNHEY and CDR2 SMNVEV (reference sequence). Trimming left V 6 bases short and J 3 bases short, with 23 bases between. The CDR3 region is CASSQARWTAPYYGYTF. The CDR3 DNA reads TGTGCCAGCAGCCAAGCGCGTTGGACAGCGCCTTACTATGGCTACACCTTC.

This sequence joins TRBV4-1 and TRBJ2-1; 10 bases line up with TRBD2. This CDR3 region has 16 residues. The junction had 9 bases not matched to a gene; V was cut back by 5 bases and J by 5 bases. Germline loops: CDR1 MGHRA, CDR2 YSYEKL. DNA of the CDR3: TGCGCCAGCAGCGGACAGACTAGCGGGTTTGACAATGAGCAGTTCTTC. Amino acid sequence: CASSGQTSGFDNEQFF.

This chain uses TRBV30 with TRBJ1-3; TRBD1 aligns across 7 bases. Germline assignment: CDR1 GTSNPN and CDR2 SVGIG (reference sequence). Trimming took 3 bases from V and 0 from J; bases not matched to a gene: 11. The CDR3 has 17 residues. CDR3 bases: TGTGCCTGGAGCGCAGAGACAGGGCCTTTCTCTGGAAACACCATATATTTT. Its translation is CAWSAETGPFSGNTIYF.

CDR3 residues: CASSRETGSPYEQYF. CDR3 nucleotide sequence: TGTGCCAGCAGCAGAGAGACAGGGTCCCCCTACGAGCAGTACTTC. This chain uses TRBV9 with TRBJ2-7, with 7 positions matching TRBD1. V lost 4 bases, J lost 2 bases, and 9 bases stayed unmatched. This CDR3 is 15 amino acids long. Germline values: CDR1 SGDLS, CDR2 YYNGEE.

The chain has TRBV5-1 and TRBJ2-5; no clear D. The CDR3 is 13 amino acids. V was clipped by 1 base and J by 5 bases, with 9 bases between them. CDR1 SGHRS and CDR2 YFSETQ come from the germline V gene. The CDR3 is CASSLNYGETQYF. CDR3 DNA: TGCGCCAGCAGCTTGAATTACGGGGAGACCCAGTACTTC.

The J gene is TRBJ1-1, the V gene TRBV19, with D possibly matching TRBD1 (5 bases). Trimming took 3 bases from V and 8 from J, leaving 13 bases between them. The length of the CDR3 is 13 residues. Germline V CDR1 and CDR2: LNHDA, SQIVND (reference sequence). In DNA, the CDR3 is TGTGCCAGTAGTATGTCGGGCGGGGGGGAAGCTTTCTTT. Protein: CASSMSGGGEAFF.

V is TRBV5-1 and J is TRBJ2-5, with 14 positions matching TRBD2. The CDR3 is 16 residues long. Germline V gives CDR1 SGHRS, CDR2 YFSETQ. V shed 4 bases and J 5 bases; nucleotides not matched to a gene: 7. The CDR3 region is CASSVTGTSGSETQYF. DNA of the CDR3: TGCGCCAGCAGCGTAACCGGGACTAGCGGGAGTGAGACCCAGTACTTC.

The rearrangement links TRBV7-2 to TRBJ2-1, with 10 bases fitting TRBD2. CDR3 length: 14 residues. Per germline, CDR1 SGHTA and CDR2 FQGNSA. J was trimmed by 9 bases and V by 2 bases; bases with no gene match: 4. DNA for the CDR3: TGTGCCAGCAGCTTACTACGACTAGCGGGTGAGCAGTTCTTC. Translation gives CASSLLRLAGEQFF.

The genes are TRBV4-3 and TRBJ2-7; 11 bases align to TRBD1. V dropped 1 base and J dropped 8; count of bases not matched to a gene: 10. CDR1 is LGHNA and CDR2 is YSLEER in the germline V gene. The CDR3 has 16 amino acids. The CDR3 nucleotides read TGCGCCAGCAGCCAAGCTTGGACAGGGGGCGAACAAAAGCAGTACTTC. This translates into CASSQAWTGGEQKQYF.

This chain connects TRBV4-2 to TRBJ2-3; 10 nucleotides agree with TRBD2. Per germline, CDR1 LGHNA and CDR2 YNFKEQ. The CDR3 is 17 residues long. V was clipped by 5 bases and J by 4 bases; unmatched bases: 12. The DNA of the CDR3 is TGTGCCAGCAGCGTTGGGCTAGCGGGAGAGCTTCCAGATACGCAGTATTTT. Protein sequence: CASSVGLAGELPDTQYF.

V is TRBV4-1 and J is TRBJ2-1; D remains ambiguous. Germline-derived CDR1 and CDR2 are MGHRA and YSYEKL. Trimming cost V 1 base and J 12 bases, with 10 bases left between them. The CDR3 runs 12 residues. This CDR3 is CASSQVGGGQFF. The CDR3 DNA follows: TGCGCCAGCAGCCAAGTGGGTGGCGGGCAGTTCTTC.

This sequence joins TRBV7-6 and TRBJ2-1; 10 nucleotides align to TRBD2. Germline values: CDR1 SGHVS, CDR2 FNYEAQ. The length of the CDR3 is 16 residues. V was pared by 6 bases and J by 0 bases, with 5 bases of the junction left unmatched. This CDR3 is CASSLPSGSSYNEQFF. Here the CDR3 DNA reads TGTGCCAGCAGTTTACCTAGCGGGAGCTCCTACAATGAGCAGTTCTTC.

The V and J genes are TRBV7-2 and TRBJ2-3; a weak D match, TRBD2 (6 bases). The CDR3 runs 17 residues. V lost 2 bases, J lost 5 bases, and 20 bases lay in between. Germline assignment: CDR1 SGHTA and CDR2 FQGNSA. The CDR3 DNA follows: TGTGCCAGCAGCTTAAAAATCACCGCGGGGAGGCAAGATACGCAGTATTTT. Its translation is CASSLKITAGRQDTQYF.

This clone was detected once. The junction shows a germline mismatch at one end, possibly a read error. The chain links TRBV7-7 to TRBJ2-3; TRBD1 matches at 8 bases. Germline V gene lookup returns CDR1 SSHAT and CDR2 FNYEAQ (reference sequence). CDR3 length: 14 residues. The CDR3, as DNA: TGTGCTAGCAGCCCGAGAACAGGGGGAGATACGCAGTATTTT. The encoded protein is CASSPRTGGDTQYF.

The rearrangement uses TRBV18 and TRBJ1-3; 10 bases align to TRBD1. Germline loops: CDR1 KGHSH, CDR2 LQKENI. V trimming: 2 bases; J trimming: 4 bases; junction bases outside the gene matches: 8. CDR3 length: 17 residues. CDR3 in amino acids: CASSPSGTGDRGNTIYF. The CDR3 region has the DNA TGTGCCAGCTCACCATCCGGGACAGGGGATAGAGGAAACACCATATATTTT.

The chain recombines TRBV27 with TRBJ2-5; D may be TRBD1 (6 bases). The CDR3 is 14 amino acids. CDR1 MNHEY and CDR2 SMNVEV come from the germline V gene (reference sequence). V was shortened by 3 bases and J by 0 bases, with 8 bases between the two germline ends. The CDR3 nucleotides read TGTGCCAGCAGTTTTCGGGACAACCAAGAGACCCAGTACTTC. The encoded protein is CASSFRDNQETQYF.